The 28 T cell receptor beta chains reported below all come from one sample, sequenced in a study of cytomegalovirus exposure and HLA in healthy donors. This PCR relied on a set of 60 Vbeta primers and 13 Jbeta primers. Assay: immunoSEQ multiplex PCR; the TCRdb copy retains only in-frame clones and omits some. The table has 100,000 or so clones, over 70% seen once. Sequences were obtained from PBMCs. Receptor source: a man in his forties in good health and CMV-seronegative.

The rearrangement uses TRBV7-9 and TRBJ2-2; D is unresolved. Trimming took off 1 base at V and 6 bases at J, with 9 bases between the two ends. This CDR3 region has 14 residues. The V gene's germline CDR1 is SEHNR and CDR2 FQNEAQ (reference sequence). The CDR3 coding sequence is TGTGCCAGCAGCTTAGGAGTCACCGCCGGGGAGCTGTTTTTT. This sequence encodes CASSLGVTAGELFF.

The rearrangement uses TRBV28 and TRBJ2-7; maybe TRBD1 (7 bases). Germline lookup yields CDR1 MDHEN and CDR2 SYDVKM. The CDR3 extends over 15 amino acids. V gave up 6 bases and J gave up 4 bases, with 19 bases separating them. The CDR3 loop reads CASRYDRVGTYEQYF. The CDR3 coding sequence is TGTGCCAGCAGATACGACAGGGTTGGGACTTACGAGCAGTACTTC.

The J gene is TRBJ1-2, the V gene TRBV19; 9 bases are a match to TRBD1. Germline V gene sequence: CDR1 LNHDA, CDR2 SQIVND (reference sequence). The junction had 5 bases not matched to a gene; V was cut back by 6 bases and J by 0 bases. This CDR3 region has 15 residues. The CDR3 sequence: CASSPGDRANYGYTF. The DNA for the CDR3 is TGTGCCAGTAGCCCGGGGGACAGGGCTAACTATGGCTACACCTTC.

The rearrangement joins TRBV28 to TRBJ1-1; D is uncertain. Trimming cost V 10 bases and J 8 bases, with 14 bases left between them. Per germline, CDR1 MDHEN and CDR2 SYDVKM. This CDR3 has 11 residues. The CDR3 coding sequence is TGTGCCACTTCATTACCGGGAGAAGCTTTCTTT. Translation: CATSLPGEAFF.

This chain's CDR3 is CASSAGGDEQYF. CDR3 nucleotide sequence: TGTGCCAGCAGCGCGGGGGGGGACGAGCAGTACTTC. The chain uses TRBV6-5 and TRBJ2-7, with TRBD2 identical over 9 bases. Germline CDR1 is MNHEY and CDR2 is SVGAGI. The CDR3 contains 12 residues. Losses at the gene ends were 6 bases for V and 5 bases for J; bases not matched to a gene: 2.

The chain uses TRBV27 and TRBJ1-5; no firm D call. The CDR3 length is 13 residues. Trimming removed 3 bases from V and 1 base from J, with 4 bases in between. The germline gives CDR1 MNHEY, CDR2 SMNVEV (reference sequence). The CDR3 spells CASSLSSNQPQHF. The DNA of the CDR3 is TGTGCCAGCAGTTTGTCGAGCAATCAGCCCCAGCATTTT.

The chain couples TRBV27 to TRBJ2-2; D perhaps matches TRBD1 (6 bases). Germline-derived CDR1 and CDR2 are MNHEY and SMNVEV (reference sequence). The CDR3 spans 18 residues. Trimming stripped 6 bases from V and 2 bases from J, with 22 bases between. CDR3 protein: CASSSPNPGHGNTGELFF. As DNA, the CDR3 is TGTGCCAGCAGCTCGCCTAATCCGGGACACGGAAACACCGGGGAGCTGTTTTTT.

The chain couples TRBV7-2 to TRBJ2-7, with a weak D call TRBD2 (6 bases). The CDR3 length is 11 residues. The V end was cut by 1 base, the J end by 12 bases, with 10 bases between. Germline CDR1 is SGHTA and CDR2 is FQGNSA. CDR3 in DNA: TGTGCCAGCAGCTTAGGCGGGAAGCCGTACTTC. This translates into CASSLGGKPYF. The complete variable domain, with remaining parts taken from reference TRBV7-2 and TRBJ2-7, reads GAGVSQSPSNKVTEKGKDVELRCDPISGHTALYWYRQSLGQGLEFLIYFQGNSAPDKSGLPSDRFSAERTGGSVSTLTIQRTQQEDSAVYLCASSLGGKPYFGPGTRLTVT.

The rearrangement links TRBV9 to TRBJ1-1; unclear D gene. Trimming stripped 0 bases from V and 1 base from J, with 10 bases between. The CDR3 contains 15 residues. CDR1 is SGDLS, CDR2 YYNGEE, per germline. Here the CDR3 reads CASSVAPATNTEAFF. For the CDR3, the DNA is TGTGCCAGCAGCGTAGCTCCAGCGACGAACACTGAAGCTTTCTTT.

This clone occurred a few times. This chain links TRBV5-1 with TRBJ2-5; D is possibly TRBD1 (5 bases). Trimming removed 0 bases at V and 4 bases at J, with 13 bases between. The CDR3 runs to 15 residues. The germline gives CDR1 SGHRS, CDR2 YFSETQ. The CDR3 spells CASSLEGLDGETQYF. The CDR3 region has the DNA TGCGCCAGCAGCTTGGAGGGGTTGGACGGAGAGACCCAGTACTTC.

V usage is TRBV5-6 and J usage is TRBJ2-2; D ambiguous. Germline loops: CDR1 SGHDT, CDR2 YYEEEE. V dropped 2 bases and J dropped 2 bases, with 7 bases sitting between them. This CDR3 region has 14 residues. CDR3: CASSLGGNTGELFF. CDR3 DNA sequence: TGTGCCAGCAGCTTAGGCGGTAACACCGGGGAGCTGTTTTTT.

The CDR3 loop is CSVVAGDEQYF. The CDR3 bases are TGCAGCGTTGTAGCAGGGGACGAGCAGTACTTC. The rearrangement links TRBV29-1 to TRBJ2-7; D perhaps matches TRBD1 (6 bases). Germline V gene sequence: CDR1 SQVTM, CDR2 ANQGSEA. V dropped 4 bases and J dropped 5 bases, with 9 bases sitting between them. This CDR3 region has 11 residues.

This clone was observed a handful of times. This chain joins TRBV5-8 and TRBJ1-5, with unresolved D. V lost 4 bases and J lost 6, with 17 bases in between. The germline CDR1 and CDR2 sequences are SGHTS and YDEGEE. The CDR3 contains 15 residues. In nucleotides, the CDR3 is TGTGCCAGCAGCCCCGGGGAGGCCCGGAGTCAGCCCCAGCATTTT. Its translation: CASSPGEARSQPQHF. Using reference TRBV5-8 and TRBJ1-5 for the parts outside the CDR3, the full variable domain is EAGVTQSPTHLIKTRGQQATLRCSPISGHTSVYWYQQALGLGLQFLLWYDEGEERNRGNFPPRFSGRQFPNYSSELNVNALELEDSALYLCASSPGEARSQPQHFGDGTRLSIL.

This sequence joins TRBV6-1 and TRBJ2-7; 9 nucleotides agree with TRBD1. Germline-derived CDR1 and CDR2 are MNHNS and SASEGT. V lost 1 base to trimming and J lost 4 bases; unmatched junction nucleotides: 5. The CDR3 consists of 15 residues. The CDR3 nucleotides are TGTGCCAGCAGTGAAGGTTTGACAGGGGGGTACGAGCAGTACTTC. The encoded protein is CASSEGLTGGYEQYF.

This clone showed up just a few times. CDR3 sequence reads: CASSFRSDTGELFF. CDR3 bases: TGCGCCAGCAGCTTTAGATCGGACACCGGGGAGCTGTTTTTT. This sequence joins TRBV5-1 and TRBJ2-2; D not certain. Per the germline V gene, CDR1 is SGHRS and CDR2 is YFSETQ. The CDR3 extends over 14 amino acids. V was cut by 2 bases and J by 3 bases, with 8 bases left in between.

This chain connects TRBV18 to TRBJ1-1; D unclear. The CDR3 sequence is 13 residues long. Trimming left V 2 bases short and J 1 base short, with 5 bases between. Germline V gene lookup returns CDR1 KGHSH and CDR2 LQKENI. CDR3: CASSPLENTEAFF. Here the CDR3 DNA reads TGTGCCAGCTCACCATTAGAGAACACTGAAGCTTTCTTT.

The chain carries TRBV7-6 and TRBJ2-5; the D gene is possibly TRBD1 (6 bases). V lost 1 base and J 5 bases, leaving 14 bases between the germline ends. In germline, CDR1 is SGHVS, CDR2 FNYEAQ. This CDR3 contains 15 residues. The CDR3 sequence: CASSLDPGATETQYF. The CDR3 DNA sequence: TGTGCCAGCAGCTTAGACCCAGGGGCCACGGAGACCCAGTACTTC.

V gene TRBV6-5 combines with J gene TRBJ2-2; 7 bases agree with TRBD2. This CDR3 region has 14 residues. Germline values: CDR1 MNHEY, CDR2 SVGAGI. V shed 4 bases and J 5 bases; nucleotides not matched to a gene: 4. The CDR3 DNA sequence: TGTGCCAGCAGTTTCCGGGAGGTTACCGGGGAGCTGTTTTTT. Its translation: CASSFREVTGELFF.

This sequence joins TRBV11-2 and TRBJ2-7; tentative D call: TRBD1 (6 bases). CDR3 length: 14 residues. Germline V lookup: CDR1 SGHAT, CDR2 FQNNGV. V lost 5 bases, J lost 1 base, and 12 bases lay in between. Written as DNA, the CDR3 is TGTGCCAGCAGCCAAGGGACATTTTCCTACGAGCAGTACTTC. This sequence encodes CASSQGTFSYEQYF. Looking up the rest from reference TRBV11-2 and TRBJ2-7 gives the full variable domain: EAGVAQSPRYKIIEKRQSVAFWCNPISGHATLYWYQQILGQGPKLLIQFQNNGVVDDSQLPKDRFSAERLKGVDSTLKIQPAKLEDSAVYLCASSQGTFSYEQYFGPGTRLTVT.

This chain links TRBV7-8 with TRBJ2-3, with D uncertain. V was clipped by 7 bases and J by 3 bases, with 14 bases between them. The V gene's germline CDR1 is SGHVS and CDR2 FQNEAQ. This CDR3 has 14 residues. This CDR3 reads CASNLQSITDTQYF. The CDR3 DNA sequence: TGTGCCAGCAACCTACAGAGTATTACAGATACGCAGTATTTT.

In its sample, this clone was seen once. V usage is TRBV25-1 and J usage is TRBJ1-2; TRBD1 matches at 7 bases. V trimming: 4 bases; J trimming: 4 bases; junction bases outside the gene matches: 9. In germline, CDR1 is MGHDK, CDR2 SYGVNS. This CDR3 spans 15 amino acids. The CDR3 region is CASSAENRGFYGYTF. For the CDR3, the DNA is TGTGCCAGCAGTGCGGAGAACAGGGGATTCTATGGCTACACCTTC.

This clone showed up just a few times. This chain uses TRBV5-4 with TRBJ1-6; D may be TRBD1 (6 bases). With 1 base removed from V and 9 bases from J, the gap between germline ends came to 14 bases. The CDR3 has 15 amino acids. Germline V lookup: CDR1 SGHNT, CDR2 YYREEE (reference sequence). The chain's CDR3 is CASSLTPGVASPLHF. The CDR3 coding sequence is TGTGCCAGCAGCTTGACCCCAGGGGTTGCTTCACCCCTCCACTTT.

The V call is TRBV5-1, the J call TRBJ2-3; 11 positions agree with TRBD2. V shed 3 bases, J shed 5 bases, and the junction held 11 bases outside the gene matches. Germline lookup yields CDR1 SGHRS and CDR2 YFSETQ. This CDR3 is built from 17 residues. CDR3 sequence reads: CASSSTIAGGPGDTQYF. The CDR3, as DNA: TGCGCCAGCAGCTCTACAATAGCGGGAGGGCCAGGAGATACGCAGTATTTT.

This chain joins TRBV4-1 and TRBJ1-2; the match to TRBD1 covers 9 bases. This CDR3 has 14 residues. Germline-derived CDR1 and CDR2 are MGHRA and YSYEKL. After removal of 4 bases from V and 3 bases from J, the junction contained 3 bases not matched to a gene. This CDR3 is CASSPGQGDYGYTF. Here the CDR3 DNA reads TGCGCCAGCAGCCCGGGACAGGGAGACTATGGCTACACCTTC.

This sequence joins TRBV28 and TRBJ1-4; D unclear. There are 13 residues in the CDR3. Germline V gene sequence: CDR1 MDHEN, CDR2 SYDVKM. V gave up 5 bases and J gave up 8 bases, with 12 bases separating them. The CDR3 protein is CASSVSSEEKLFF. The CDR3 bases are TGTGCCAGCAGTGTCAGCAGCGAAGAAAAACTGTTTTTT.

This clone has just a few counts. The CDR3 DNA follows: TGTGCCAGTATGGGACAGGGGAATCAGGTGGGCGGCTACACCTTC. Encoded protein: CASMGQGNQVGGYTF. The V and J genes are TRBV19 and TRBJ1-2, with 10 bases identical to TRBD1. Germline loops: CDR1 LNHDA, CDR2 SQIVND (reference sequence). V trimming: 7 bases; J trimming: 8 bases; junction bases outside the gene matches: 13. The CDR3 runs to 15 residues. Complete variable domain (other parts from reference TRBV19 and TRBJ1-2): DGGITQSPKYLFRKEGQNVTLSCEQNLNHDAMYWYRQDPGQGLRLIYYSQIVNDFQKGDIAEGYSVSREKKESFPLTVTSAQKNPTAFYLCASMGQGNQVGGYTFGSGTRLTVV.

This clone has more than one count but fewer than ten. V gene TRBV25-1 combines with J gene TRBJ1-5, with 9 bases aligning to TRBD1. The germline V gene has CDR1 MGHDK and CDR2 SYGVNS. CDR3 size: 17 residues. The junction had 7 bases not matched to a gene; V was cut back by 4 bases and J by 0 bases. The CDR3 reads CASSGAGTGYSNQPQHF. The CDR3, as DNA: TGTGCCAGCAGTGGGGCCGGGACAGGGTATAGCAATCAGCCCCAGCATTTT.

This clone was observed a handful of times. The chain employs TRBV7-9 and TRBJ2-2; 10 nucleotides align to TRBD2. In germline, CDR1 is SEHNR, CDR2 FQNEAQ (reference sequence). The CDR3 runs 16 residues. The ends lost 5 bases at V and 7 bases at J; junction bases unmatched: 10. The CDR3 region has the DNA TGTGCCAGCAGCGGACAGCGGGGGGGCCGAGGCGGGGAGCTGTTTTTT. This sequence encodes CASSGQRGGRGGELFF. The whole variable domain, remainder taken from reference TRBV7-9 and TRBJ2-2, is DTGVSQNPRHKITKRGQNVTFRCDPISEHNRLYWYRQTLGQGPEFLTYFQNEAQLEKSRLLSDRFSAERPKGSFSTLEIQRTEQGDSAMYLCASSGQRGGRGGELFFGEGSRLTVL.